This T cell receptor (beta chain) came from a study of blood T cells in healthy people across ages. Study context: Per two T cells, about one barcoded beta molecule was captured through template switching.

This clonotype was counted between two and nine times. Next came a second PCR, run for about 7 to 12 cycles, which used a sample-barcoded 5' primer along with a J-beta primer mix. TCRdb analysed the 5' RACE reads with MiXCR anew, one entry per CDR3 protein. The data show more than 650,000 distinct CDR3 sequences, with 22% seen just once and approximately 20% held by the top ten. CDR1 is MNHNS and CDR2 is SASEGT in the germline V gene. Trimming pared 7 bases from V and 1 base from J, leaving 25 bases between. The CDR3 totals 18 residues. Sequenced material: blood. This TCR came from a man aged 65 to 85 in good health. J is TRBJ1-1 and V is TRBV6-1, with a weak D call TRBD1 (5 bases). The CDR3 loop is CASTRASGHFAGNTEAFF. The CDR3 DNA reads as TGTGCCAGCACTAGAGCTTCTGGACACTTTGCCGGGAACACTGAAGCTTTCTTT.